Shown below are 9 T cell receptor beta chains from a single sample sequenced in a study of T cell changes during pregnancy in multiple sclerosis. Only in-frame clones appear in the TCRdb table, and some are missing; sequencing was by immunoSEQ multiplex PCR. The sample includes around 71,000 clones, around nine tenths of them seen just once. Source: peripheral blood, taken in the third trimester of pregnancy. The receptors originated from a female donor with multiple sclerosis, enrolled in a pregnancy study.

The rearrangement links TRBV7-3 to TRBJ2-5, with D tentatively TRBD1 (5 bases). Trimming pared 4 bases from V and 8 bases from J, leaving 17 bases between. The length of the CDR3 is 14 residues. The germline CDR1 and CDR2 sequences are SGHTA and FQGTGA. The CDR3 coding sequence is TGTGCCAGCAGCTCCCTTGCGGCCCAGGGTACCCAGTACTTC. Its translation is CASSSLAAQGTQYF.

V gene TRBV7-9 combines with J gene TRBJ1-2; 8 bases are shared with TRBD1. CDR1 SEHNR and CDR2 FQNEAQ come from the germline V gene (reference sequence). The CDR3 sequence is 15 residues long. V dropped 2 bases and J dropped 7; count of bases not matched to a gene: 9. The CDR3 region has the DNA TGTGCCAGCAGCTTAAAGGGACAGGCGGTAGTTGGCTACACCTTC. It is translated as CASSLKGQAVVGYTF.

This clone was found a few times. The chain couples TRBV19 to TRBJ2-2, with 8 bases that match TRBD1. The CDR3 is 15 residues long. Losses at the gene ends were 5 bases for V and 2 bases for J; bases not matched to a gene: 4. Germline CDR1 and CDR2: LNHDA and SQIVND (reference sequence). Here the CDR3 reads CASSPGQANTGELFF. The CDR3 nucleotides are TGTGCCAGTAGTCCGGGACAGGCCAACACCGGGGAGCTGTTTTTT.

This clone was observed a single time. The chain uses TRBV5-4 and TRBJ2-7; TRBD2 agrees at 7 bases. Germline CDR1 and CDR2: SGHNT and YYREEE (reference sequence). The CDR3 covers 13 residues. V lost 5 bases, J lost 6 bases, and 8 bases stayed unmatched. The CDR3 nucleotides read TGTGCCAGCAGGGGAGGGCCTGTTGGCGAGCAGTACTTC. Translating it yields CASRGGPVGEQYF.

V is TRBV5-4 and J is TRBJ2-7; 12 bases line up with TRBD2. Germline-derived CDR1 and CDR2 are SGHNT and YYREEE (reference sequence). Trimming took 4 bases from V and 5 from J; bases not matched to a gene: 7. The length of the CDR3 is 15 residues. CDR3 in amino acids: CASSGPSGRAHEQYF. The CDR3 bases are TGTGCCAGCAGCGGACCTAGCGGGAGGGCCCACGAGCAGTACTTC.

The gene calls are TRBV6-1 and TRBJ1-3; 7 bases fit TRBD1. V shed 7 bases and J 2 bases; nucleotides not matched to a gene: 2. Germline V CDR1 and CDR2: MNHNS, SASEGT. The CDR3 length is 13 residues. The CDR3 DNA sequence: TGTGCCAGCAACCAGGGGGCTGGAAACACCATATATTTT. This codes for CASNQGAGNTIYF.

The chain carries TRBV2 and TRBJ1-5; 11 bases fit TRBD1. The V and J ends lost 6 bases and 4 bases, in that order; junction bases with no gene match: 2. The CDR3 has 14 residues. Germline V gene data show CDR1 as SNHLY and CDR2 as FYNNEI. The CDR3 DNA follows: TGTGCCAGCAGGGGACAGGGGGTAAATCAGCCCCAGCATTTT. Its translation: CASRGQGVNQPQHF.

This chain uses TRBV19 with TRBJ2-3, with D possibly being TRBD2 (6 bases). CDR3 size: 15 residues. CDR1 is LNHDA, CDR2 SQIVND, per germline (reference sequence). Trimming removed 7 bases at V and 5 bases at J, with 19 bases between. In DNA form, the CDR3 reads TGTGCCAGTAATACGCCCGGGACTCGAAGAGATACGCAGTATTTT. Protein sequence: CASNTPGTRRDTQYF.

CDR3 nucleotide sequence: TGTGCCATCAGTGAGTCTCCGCTCGGACTAGCGGTGAGCACAGATACGCAGTATTTT. It translates to CAISESPLGLAVSTDTQYF. This chain connects TRBV10-3 to TRBJ2-3, with 10 positions matching TRBD2. Germline CDR1 is ENHRY and CDR2 is SYGVKD. The CDR3 runs 19 residues. V trimming: 0 bases; J trimming: 0 bases; junction bases outside the gene matches: 9.